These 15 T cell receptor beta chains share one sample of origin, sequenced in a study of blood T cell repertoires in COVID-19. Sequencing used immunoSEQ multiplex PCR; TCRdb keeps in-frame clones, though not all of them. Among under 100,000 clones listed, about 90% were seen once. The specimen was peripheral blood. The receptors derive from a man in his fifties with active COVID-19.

The CDR3 here is CASSQESSGAGRTQYF. The CDR3 nucleotides are TGTGCCAGCAGCCAAGAATCCAGCGGGGCCGGCCGGACGCAGTATTTT. The rearrangement links TRBV4-2 to TRBJ2-3; 7 bases fit TRBD2. The germline V gene encodes CDR1 LGHNA and CDR2 YNFKEQ. J gave up 9 bases and V 0 bases, and 12 bases lay outside the gene matches. The CDR3 has 16 amino acids.

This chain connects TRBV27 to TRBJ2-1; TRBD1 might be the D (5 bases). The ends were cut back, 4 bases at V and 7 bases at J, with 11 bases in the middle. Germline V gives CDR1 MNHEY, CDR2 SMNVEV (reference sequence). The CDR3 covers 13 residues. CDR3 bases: TGTGCCAGCAGTTCGAACAGGCGTAATGAGCAGTTCTTC. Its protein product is CASSSNRRNEQFF.

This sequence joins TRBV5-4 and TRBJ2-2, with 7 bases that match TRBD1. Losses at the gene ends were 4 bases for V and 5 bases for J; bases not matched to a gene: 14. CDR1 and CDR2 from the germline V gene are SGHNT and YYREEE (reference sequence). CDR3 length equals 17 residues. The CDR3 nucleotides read TGTGCCAGCAGCCGTCCCCCCCGACAGGGAACTACCGGGGAGCTGTTTTTT. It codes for CASSRPPRQGTTGELFF.

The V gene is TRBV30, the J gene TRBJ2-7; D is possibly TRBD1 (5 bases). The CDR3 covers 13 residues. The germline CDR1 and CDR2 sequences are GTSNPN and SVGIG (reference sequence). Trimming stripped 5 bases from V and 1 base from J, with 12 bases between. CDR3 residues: CAWGRGLSYEQYF. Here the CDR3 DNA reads TGTGCCTGGGGTAGGGGTTTATCCTACGAGCAGTACTTC.

The CDR3 is CASSYVKGAKYNEQFF. In DNA, the CDR3 is TGTGCCAGCAGTTACGTGAAGGGGGCAAAATACAATGAGCAGTTCTTC. The rearrangement uses TRBV6-6 and TRBJ2-1; 7 bases line up with TRBD1. The CDR3 contains 16 residues. Trimming cost V 2 bases and J 4 bases; bases outside gene matches: 8. CDR1 and CDR2 from the germline V gene are MNHNY and SVGAGI (reference sequence).

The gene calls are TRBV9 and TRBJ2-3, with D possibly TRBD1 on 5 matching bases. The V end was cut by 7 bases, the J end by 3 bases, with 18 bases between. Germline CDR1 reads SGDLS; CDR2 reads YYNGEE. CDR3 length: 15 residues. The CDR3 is CASGWAGKGTDTQYF. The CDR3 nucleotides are TGTGCCAGCGGTTGGGCAGGGAAGGGAACAGATACGCAGTATTTT.

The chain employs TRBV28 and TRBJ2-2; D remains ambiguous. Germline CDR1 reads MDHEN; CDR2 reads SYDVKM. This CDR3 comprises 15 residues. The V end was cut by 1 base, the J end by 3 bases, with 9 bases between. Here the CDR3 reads CASSLLSPHTGELFF. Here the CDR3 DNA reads TGTGCCAGCAGTTTATTGAGCCCTCACACCGGGGAGCTGTTTTTT.

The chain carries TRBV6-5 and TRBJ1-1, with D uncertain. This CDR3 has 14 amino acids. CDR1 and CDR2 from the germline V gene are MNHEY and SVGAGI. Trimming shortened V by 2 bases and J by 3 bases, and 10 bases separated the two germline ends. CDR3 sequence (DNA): TGTGCCAGCAGTTACGAGGGTCTCCACACTGAAGCTTTCTTT. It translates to CASSYEGLHTEAFF.

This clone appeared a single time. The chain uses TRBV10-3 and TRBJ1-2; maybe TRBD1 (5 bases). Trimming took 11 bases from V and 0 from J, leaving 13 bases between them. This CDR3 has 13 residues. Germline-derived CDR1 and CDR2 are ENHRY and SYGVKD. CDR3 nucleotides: TGTGCCGCTCAGGGTTTAGCTAACTATGGCTACACCTTC. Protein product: CAAQGLANYGYTF.

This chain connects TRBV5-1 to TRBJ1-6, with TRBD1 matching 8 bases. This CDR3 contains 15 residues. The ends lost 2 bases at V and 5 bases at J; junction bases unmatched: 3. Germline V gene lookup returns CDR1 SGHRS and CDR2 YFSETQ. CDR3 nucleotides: TGCGCCAGCAGCTTAATGACAGGGGATAATTCACCCCTCCACTTT. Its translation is CASSLMTGDNSPLHF.

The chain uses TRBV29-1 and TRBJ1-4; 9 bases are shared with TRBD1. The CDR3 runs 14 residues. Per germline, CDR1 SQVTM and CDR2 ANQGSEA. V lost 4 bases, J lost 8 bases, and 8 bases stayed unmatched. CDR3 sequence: CSVGRQGGDEKLFF. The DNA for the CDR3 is TGCAGCGTTGGCCGACAGGGGGGAGACGAAAAACTGTTTTTT.

The DNA of the CDR3 is TGTGCCATCAGTGAGTCGAGGCGCAGTCTTGTGGATGGCTACACCTTC. Translating gives CAISESRRSLVDGYTF. This rearrangement joins TRBV10-3 to TRBJ1-2; D gene ambiguous. This CDR3 has 16 amino acids. V was trimmed by 0 bases and J by 6 bases, leaving 17 bases between them. Germline V gene data show CDR1 as ENHRY and CDR2 as SYGVKD.

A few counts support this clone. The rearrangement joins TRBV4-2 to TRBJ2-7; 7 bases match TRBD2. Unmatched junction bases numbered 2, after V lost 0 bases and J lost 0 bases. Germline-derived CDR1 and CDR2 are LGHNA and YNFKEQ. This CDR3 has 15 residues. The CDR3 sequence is CASSQDERDSYEQYF. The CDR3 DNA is TGTGCCAGCAGCCAAGACGAGCGGGACTCCTACGAGCAGTACTTC.

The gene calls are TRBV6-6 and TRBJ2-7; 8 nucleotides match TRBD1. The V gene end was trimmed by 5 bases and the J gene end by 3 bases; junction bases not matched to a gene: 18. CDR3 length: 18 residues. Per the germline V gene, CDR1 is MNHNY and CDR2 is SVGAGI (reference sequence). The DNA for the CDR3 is TGTGCCAGCAGTCGCCCGGAAATCAGGGGGACAGGCGTCTACGAGCAGTACTTC. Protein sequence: CASSRPEIRGTGVYEQYF.

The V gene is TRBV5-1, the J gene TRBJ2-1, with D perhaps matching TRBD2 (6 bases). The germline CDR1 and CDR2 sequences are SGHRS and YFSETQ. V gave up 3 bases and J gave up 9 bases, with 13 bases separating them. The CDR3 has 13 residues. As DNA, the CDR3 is TGCGCCAGCAGCTGGGAAATGGGGGGTGAGCAGTTCTTC. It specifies CASSWEMGGEQFF.